Below are 30 T cell receptor beta chains sequenced from a single sample in a study of shared clonotypes between healthy human individuals. Produced via immunoSEQ multiplex PCR; TCRdb's table is partial and in-frame only. The sample has some 1.4 million clones, approximately 96% seen once. The sequencing input was naive CD4+ T cells sorted from blood. The sample's subset: CD45RA+ positively selected. The receptor set was obtained from a man in his thirties or forties in good health.

The count of this clone is one. V and J are TRBV28 and TRBJ1-1, with D maybe TRBD1 (5 bases). There are 12 residues in the CDR3. Trimming cost V 3 bases and J 6 bases, with 8 bases left between them. Germline-derived CDR1 and CDR2 are MDHEN and SYDVKM. The CDR3 DNA reads TGTGCCAGCAGTTTGGTAGGGGCTGAAGCTTTCTTT. Amino acids: CASSLVGAEAFF. The full variable domain, completed using reference TRBV28 and TRBJ1-1, is DVKVTQSSRYLVKRTGEKVFLECVQDMDHENMFWYRQDPGLGLRLIYFSYDVKMKEKGDIPEGYSVSREKKERFSLILESASTNQTSMYLCASSLVGAEAFFGQGTRLTVV.

The chain employs TRBV29-1 and TRBJ2-7, with TRBD1 matching 9 bases. Unmatched junction bases numbered 5, after V lost 1 base and J lost 4 bases. This CDR3 comprises 14 residues. Looked up from germline, CDR1 is SQVTM and CDR2 is ANQGSEA. DNA of the CDR3: TGCAGCGTTGAAGGGACAGGGGTGGGATACGAGCAGTACTTC. Amino acids: CSVEGTGVGYEQYF.

CDR3 protein: CASSLEVTGIRRFF. In DNA form, the CDR3 reads TGTGCCAGCAGCTTGGAGGTGACAGGGATCCGGCGGTTCTTC. The chain joins TRBV5-5 to TRBJ2-1; 7 bases agree with TRBD1. CDR1 and CDR2 (germline): SGHKS, YYEKEE (reference sequence). The CDR3 has 14 residues. Germline trimming cut 0 bases from V and 15 bases from J; bases unmatched to any gene: 12. Using reference TRBV5-5 and TRBJ2-1 for the parts outside the CDR3, the full variable domain is DAGVTQSPTHLIKTRGQQVTLRCSPISGHKSVSWYQQVLGQGPQFIFQYYEKEERGRGNFPDRFSARQFPNYSSELNVNALLLGDSALYLCASSLEVTGIRRFFGPGTRLTVL.

The chain carries TRBV28 and TRBJ2-5; D is uncertain. There are 13 residues in the CDR3. V was pared by 6 bases and J by 7 bases, with 15 bases between. CDR1 and CDR2 from the germline V gene are MDHEN and SYDVKM. The CDR3 spells CASRQTFVGTQYF. CDR3 in DNA: TGTGCCAGCAGACAGACCTTTGTGGGGACCCAGTACTTC.

V is TRBV5-1 and J is TRBJ2-7; the match to TRBD2 covers 12 bases. V dropped 2 bases and J dropped 11; count of bases not matched to a gene: 8. The CDR3 covers 14 residues. Per the germline V gene, CDR1 is SGHRS and CDR2 is YFSETQ. The CDR3 bases are TGCGCCAGCAGCTTTACGACTAGCGGGAGCGGGGAGTACTTC. This codes for CASSFTTSGSGEYF. The entire variable domain, with the rest obtained from reference TRBV5-1 and TRBJ2-7, is as follows: KAGVTQTPRYLIKTRGQQVTLSCSPISGHRSVSWYQQTPGQGLQFLFEYFSETQRNKGNFPGRFSGRQFSNSRSEMNVSTLELGDSALYLCASSFTTSGSGEYFGPGTRLTVT.

This chain uses TRBV19 with TRBJ2-3; D is unresolved. Trimming stripped 3 bases from V and 6 bases from J, with 10 bases between. This CDR3 comprises 13 residues. CDR1 and CDR2 (germline): LNHDA, SQIVND (reference sequence). The CDR3 region has the DNA TGTGCCAGTAGTATCCGGCCGCGGGATACGCAGTATTTT. This gives the protein CASSIRPRDTQYF.

The chain joins TRBV6-1 to TRBJ1-5, with D unresolved. The length of the CDR3 is 13 residues. Trimming removed 6 bases at V and 8 bases at J, with 14 bases between. CDR1 is MNHNS, CDR2 SASEGT, per germline. CDR3 coding DNA: TGTGCCAGCAGGTCAGAGGGTGGGAAGCCCCAGCATTTT. It encodes CASRSEGGKPQHF.

This chain joins TRBV11-2 and TRBJ2-7; D call uncertain. Germline assignment: CDR1 SGHAT and CDR2 FQNNGV. The CDR3 covers 15 residues. V was pared by 1 base and J by 4 bases, with 14 bases between. The CDR3 DNA is TGTGCCAGCAGCTTAGGATTTCGCAGGCCATACGAGCAGTACTTC. Translating gives CASSLGFRRPYEQYF.

This sequence joins TRBV28 and TRBJ2-7; TRBD2 matches 14 bases. The CDR3 runs 17 residues. V lost 6 bases to trimming and J lost 5 bases; unmatched junction nucleotides: 12. From germline, CDR1 is MDHEN and CDR2 SYDVKM. The CDR3 DNA sequence: TGTGCCAGCAGCAGGCGAGGGACTAGCGGGAGTTTAAACGAGCAGTACTTC. Translating gives CASSRRGTSGSLNEQYF. Drawing the rest from reference TRBV28 and TRBJ2-7, the complete variable domain is DVKVTQSSRYLVKRTGEKVFLECVQDMDHENMFWYRQDPGLGLRLIYFSYDVKMKEKGDIPEGYSVSREKKERFSLILESASTNQTSMYLCASSRRGTSGSLNEQYFGPGTRLTVT.

This sequence joins TRBV4-1 and TRBJ2-7; the D is unclear. The V gene's germline CDR1 is MGHRA and CDR2 YSYEKL. The V gene lost 2 bases and the J gene lost 2 bases, with 16 bases spanning the gap. This CDR3 has 16 amino acids. CDR3 amino acids: CASSQNPDAITYEQYF. DNA of the CDR3: TGCGCCAGCAGCCAAAACCCGGATGCCATAACCTACGAGCAGTACTTC.

The gene calls are TRBV5-4 and TRBJ2-7; maybe TRBD2 (5 bases). Between the trimmed V and J ends, which lost 3 bases and 6 bases, there was a span of 16 bases. Looked up from germline, CDR1 is SGHNT and CDR2 is YYREEE (reference sequence). This CDR3 is built from 14 residues. CDR3 sequence (DNA): TGTGCCAGCAGCTCTGGCGGGTCACCAACCGAGCAGTACTTC. It is translated as CASSSGGSPTEQYF.

The chain joins TRBV6-5 to TRBJ1-1; D remains ambiguous. This CDR3 spans 15 amino acids. CDR1 MNHEY and CDR2 SVGAGI come from the germline V gene. V was pared by 1 base and J by 0 bases, with 9 bases between. CDR3 in DNA: TGTGCCAGCAGTTACTTTTCCGGAGTGAACACTGAAGCTTTCTTT. It is translated as CASSYFSGVNTEAFF.

The chain links TRBV2 to TRBJ2-7, with D possibly called TRBD1 or TRBD2 (5 bases each). Germline-derived CDR1 and CDR2 are SNHLY and FYNNEI. V was cut by 5 bases and J by 6 bases, with 17 bases left in between. The CDR3 runs 14 residues. CDR3 in DNA: TGTGCCAGCAGTCTCGGGGACCTACGGATCGAGCAGTACTTC. Its translation: CASSLGDLRIEQYF.

About this clone itself: Other DNA sequences within the sample encode an identical CDR3. As DNA, the CDR3 is TGCGCCAGCAGCTTGGCTGCGGGGATCAACACTGAAGCTTTCTTT. This encodes CASSLAAGINTEAFF. The genes are TRBV5-1 and TRBJ1-1; no clear D. This CDR3 has 15 amino acids. Germline V gene lookup returns CDR1 SGHRS and CDR2 YFSETQ. V lost 0 bases and J 2 bases, leaving 11 bases between the germline ends.

The chain couples TRBV7-3 to TRBJ2-3; 14 nucleotides match TRBD2. The V gene end was trimmed by 0 bases and the J gene end by 3 bases; junction bases not matched to a gene: 8. From germline, CDR1 is SGHTA and CDR2 FQGTGA. The CDR3 is 19 amino acids. CDR3 nucleotide sequence: TGTGCCAGCAGCTTAACCCCTGGGACTAGCGGGAGTCGGACAGATACGCAGTATTTT. It is translated as CASSLTPGTSGSRTDTQYF.

This clone was seen once. This chain connects TRBV5-4 to TRBJ1-1; 9 nucleotides line up with TRBD1. The ends lost 4 bases at V and 4 bases at J; junction bases unmatched: 8. The germline V gene encodes CDR1 SGHNT and CDR2 YYREEE (reference sequence). This CDR3 region has 15 residues. CDR3 region: CASSTPGQGTTEAFF. The CDR3 bases are TGTGCCAGCAGCACCCCGGGACAGGGAACCACTGAAGCTTTCTTT.

The chain links TRBV5-1 to TRBJ1-1, with D possibly TRBD1 on 5 matching bases. V lost 6 bases, J lost 1 base, and 13 bases lay in between. Germline V CDR1 and CDR2: SGHRS, YFSETQ. This CDR3 has 14 residues. CDR3 in DNA: TGCGCCAGCAAACAGGTATCGGAGAACACTGAAGCTTTCTTT. This sequence encodes CASKQVSENTEAFF. Full variable domain (missing parts from reference TRBV5-1 and TRBJ1-1): KAGVTQTPRYLIKTRGQQVTLSCSPISGHRSVSWYQQTPGQGLQFLFEYFSETQRNKGNFPGRFSGRQFSNSRSEMNVSTLELGDSALYLCASKQVSENTEAFFGQGTRLTVV.

The chain is built from TRBV30 and TRBJ2-3; 15 bases are a match to TRBD2. Per germline, CDR1 GTSNPN and CDR2 SVGIG (reference sequence). This CDR3 contains 16 residues. V shed 1 base, J shed 3 bases, and the junction held 2 bases outside the gene matches. In DNA, the CDR3 is TGTGCCTGGAGTGCAGGGACTAGCGGGAGGACAGATACGCAGTATTTT. It is translated as CAWSAGTSGRTDTQYF.

The rearrangement joins TRBV5-6 to TRBJ1-3; the D is unclear. The germline V gene encodes CDR1 SGHDT and CDR2 YYEEEE. The germline V and J ends were trimmed by 0 bases and 0 bases, with 7 bases remaining between them. The CDR3 covers 15 residues. The CDR3 protein is CASSLGLSSGNTIYF. The CDR3 nucleotides read TGTGCCAGCAGCTTGGGGCTGTCCTCTGGAAACACCATATATTTT. Using reference TRBV5-6 and TRBJ1-3 for the parts outside the CDR3, the full variable domain is DAGVTQSPTHLIKTRGQQVTLRCSPKSGHDTVSWYQQALGQGPQFIFQYYEEEERQRGNFPDRFSGHQFPNYSSELNVNALLLGDSALYLCASSLGLSSGNTIYFGEGSWLTVV.

V is TRBV5-1 and J is TRBJ2-5, with D possibly called TRBD1 or TRBD2 (5 bases each). The germline V gene has CDR1 SGHRS and CDR2 YFSETQ. V was pared by 0 bases and J by 5 bases, with 17 bases between. CDR3 length: 16 amino acids. Written as DNA, the CDR3 is TGCGCCAGCAGCTTGGAGGGACCAGGGCTTTCGGAGACCCAGTACTTC. This translates into CASSLEGPGLSETQYF. The full variable domain, with the rest looked up from reference TRBV5-1 and TRBJ2-5, is KAGVTQTPRYLIKTRGQQVTLSCSPISGHRSVSWYQQTPGQGLQFLFEYFSETQRNKGNFPGRFSGRQFSNSRSEMNVSTLELGDSALYLCASSLEGPGLSETQYFGPGTRLLVL.

This rearrangement joins TRBV6-1 to TRBJ2-3; D is undetermined. Germline V lookup: CDR1 MNHNS, CDR2 SASEGT. With 5 bases removed from V and 0 bases from J, the gap between germline ends came to 9 bases. This CDR3 region has 14 residues. The CDR3 spells CASSRVSSTDTQYF. In nucleotides, the CDR3 is TGTGCCAGCAGTAGGGTATCTAGCACAGATACGCAGTATTTT.

The chain combines TRBV7-2 with TRBJ2-7; 7 positions agree with TRBD1. CDR3 length equals 15 residues. Trimming took 6 bases from V and 3 from J; bases not matched to a gene: 11. The germline V gene has CDR1 SGHTA and CDR2 FQGNSA. The CDR3 sequence is CASRGTDRSFYEQYF. The CDR3 DNA is TGTGCCAGCAGAGGAACGGACAGGTCCTTCTACGAGCAGTACTTC.

The chain couples TRBV19 to TRBJ2-2, with 12 bases fitting TRBD1. Per the germline V gene, CDR1 is LNHDA and CDR2 is SQIVND (reference sequence). This CDR3 is 15 amino acids long. V was clipped by 8 bases and J by 7 bases; unmatched bases: 8. The chain's CDR3 is CASHGTGGAGGELFF. The CDR3 DNA sequence: TGTGCCAGTCACGGGACAGGGGGCGCCGGCGGGGAGCTGTTTTTT.

The chain is built from TRBV7-9 and TRBJ1-5; D gene unclear. V lost 1 base to trimming and J lost 8 bases, with 12 bases between them. CDR1 and CDR2 from the germline V gene are SEHNR and FQNEAQ (reference sequence). CDR3 length: 14 residues. The CDR3 sequence: CASSLDGRTEPQHF. CDR3 bases: TGTGCCAGCAGCTTAGATGGCAGGACGGAGCCCCAGCATTTT.

This chain links TRBV5-1 with TRBJ2-7; 11 positions agree with TRBD2. The CDR3 extends over 15 amino acids. The V and J ends lost 0 bases and 5 bases, in that order; junction bases with no gene match: 4. From germline, CDR1 is SGHRS and CDR2 YFSETQ. The CDR3 DNA is TGCGCCAGCAGCTTGGTAACTAGCGGGAGCCACGAGCAGTACTTC. It encodes CASSLVTSGSHEQYF.

V is TRBV7-9 and J is TRBJ1-1, with D maybe TRBD1 (5 bases). The V end lost 1 base, the J end lost 0 bases, and 12 bases lay between the germline ends. The CDR3 has 16 amino acids. Germline assignment: CDR1 SEHNR and CDR2 FQNEAQ (reference sequence). Here the CDR3 reads CASSLDRQSMNTEAFF. As DNA, the CDR3 is TGTGCCAGCAGCTTAGACAGGCAAAGTATGAACACTGAAGCTTTCTTT.

This rearrangement joins TRBV5-1 to TRBJ2-6, with 9 bases fitting TRBD1. The CDR3 covers 18 residues. Per germline, CDR1 SGHRS and CDR2 YFSETQ. The V gene end was trimmed by 4 bases and the J gene end by 1 base; junction bases not matched to a gene: 9. Here the CDR3 DNA reads TGCGCCAGCAGCGGGGACAGGGAGAGAGTTTCTGGGGCCAACGTCCTGACTTTC. Protein: CASSGDRERVSGANVLTF.

In nucleotides, the CDR3 is TGCGCCAGCAGCTTTGGACCGAACACCGGGGAGCTGTTTTTT. The encoded protein is CASSFGPNTGELFF. The chain carries TRBV5-1 and TRBJ2-2; no firm D call. This CDR3 has 14 amino acids. Germline V gives CDR1 SGHRS, CDR2 YFSETQ. V was cut by 2 bases and J by 0 bases, with 5 bases left in between.

This chain links TRBV10-3 with TRBJ1-2, with no clear D. Germline CDR1 is ENHRY and CDR2 is SYGVKD. Trimming took 4 bases from V and 8 from J, leaving 14 bases between them. The CDR3 is 13 amino acids. DNA for the CDR3: TGTGCCATCAGTGGGCCTCCTAAACAGGGCTACACCTTC. It encodes CAISGPPKQGYTF.

The chain combines TRBV2 with TRBJ2-5; no reliable D call. Trimming pared 3 bases from V and 1 base from J, leaving 6 bases between. Germline-derived CDR1 and CDR2 are SNHLY and FYNNEI. CDR3 length: 13 residues. The CDR3 spells CASSDEVQETQYF. CDR3 bases: TGTGCCAGCAGTGATGAGGTCCAAGAGACCCAGTACTTC.